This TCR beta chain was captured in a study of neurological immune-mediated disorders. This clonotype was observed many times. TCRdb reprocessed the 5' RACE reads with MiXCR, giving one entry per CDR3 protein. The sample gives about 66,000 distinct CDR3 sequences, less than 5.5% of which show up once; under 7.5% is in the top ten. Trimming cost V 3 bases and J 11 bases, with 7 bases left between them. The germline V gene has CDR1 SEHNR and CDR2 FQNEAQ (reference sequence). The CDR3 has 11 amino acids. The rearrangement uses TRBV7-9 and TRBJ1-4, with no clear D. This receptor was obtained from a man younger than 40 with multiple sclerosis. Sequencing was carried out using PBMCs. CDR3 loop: CASSLSSKLFF. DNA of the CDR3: TGTGCCAGCAGCTTGTCGTCGAAACTGTTTTTT.